A selection of T cell receptor beta chains follows, all from one sample in a study of blood T cells in healthy people across ages. TCRdb re-analysed the 5' RACE reads in MiXCR, keeping a single row per CDR3 protein. The sample shows some 800,000 distinct CDR3 sequences, more than 40% of them seen only once. Specimen: blood. All receptors come from a man aged 55 to 70 in good health. Each CDR3 is given with its conserved first and last residue. Fields, in order: J gene, V gene, clone size, D gene, CDR3 protein, CDR3 DNA. A D gene is named only where the DNA matches it firmly. Size is stated for part of the rows, as once, few or many counts, or as a class when the clone is expanded.

TRBJ2-2,TRBV12-3/TRBV12-4,.,.,CASRLTTGELFF,TGTGCCAGCAGATTGACCACCGGGGAGCTGTTTTTT
TRBJ2-5,TRBV10-3,.,TRBD2,CAISKGLAQETQYF,TGTGCCATCAGTAAGGGACTAGCTCAAGAGACCCAGTACTTC
TRBJ1-6,TRBV20-1,.,TRBD1,CSGRPRDSYNSPLHF,TGCAGTGGTCGGCCGAGGGACAGCTATAATTCACCCCTCCACTTT
TRBJ2-2,TRBV24-1,few,TRBD1,CATSDPTKGASGELFF,TGTGCCACCAGTGACCCGACAAAGGGGGCCTCCGGGGAGCTGTTTTTT
TRBJ2-7,TRBV6-5,.,.,CASSYSTGQKTYEQYF,TGTGCCAGCAGTTACTCTACGGGGCAGAAAACCTACGAGCAGTACTTC
TRBJ1-1,TRBV29-1,few,TRBD1,CSVMTGVTEAFF,TGCAGCGTTATGACAGGGGTCACTGAAGCTTTCTTT
TRBJ2-2,TRBV9,.,.,CASSAPNTGELFF,TGTGCCAGCAGCGCCCCGAACACCGGGGAGCTGTTTTTT
TRBJ1-6,TRBV21-1,few,.,CASSNNAGGNNSPLHF,TGTGCCAGCAGCAATAATGCAGGGGGAAACAATTCACCCCTCCACTTT
TRBJ2-7,TRBV5-6,once,.,CASSLRTYHNEQYF,TGTGCCAGCAGCCTAAGGACATATCACAATGAGCAGTACTTC
TRBJ2-7,TRBV7-2,few,TRBD1,CASSYIKDRYEQYF,TGTGCCAGCAGCTATATAAAGGACAGGTACGAGCAGTACTTC
TRBJ1-5,TRBV10-2,.,.,CASGPSDQPQHF,TGCGCCAGTGGACCTTCGGATCAGCCCCAGCATTTT
TRBJ2-3,TRBV7-9,.,TRBD1,CASSSGQGLDTQYF,TGTGCCAGCAGCTCCGGACAGGGCTTAGATACGCAGTATTTT
TRBJ2-7,TRBV11-2,.,.,CASSLAPRPYEQYF,TGTGCCAGCAGCTTAGCTCCACGACCCTACGAGCAGTACTTC
TRBJ2-7,TRBV6-2/TRBV6-3,many,.,CASGWGFEQYF,TGTGCCAGCGGTTGGGGATTCGAGCAGTACTTC
TRBJ1-2,TRBV4-1,few,TRBD1,CASSERTGENYGYTF,TGCGCCAGCAGCGAGCGGACAGGGGAGAACTATGGCTACACCTTC
TRBJ2-7,TRBV30,.,.,CAWGRNYEQYF,TGTGCCTGGGGCCGGAACTACGAGCAGTACTTC
TRBJ2-2,TRBV6-1,few,.,CASSEGSVSTGELFF,TGTGCCAGCAGTGAGGGGTCGGTGAGCACCGGGGAGCTGTTTTTT
TRBJ2-1,TRBV20-1,few,.,CSARLSGRSYNEQFF,TGCAGTGCTAGATTGTCAGGGAGGTCCTACAATGAGCAGTTCTTC
TRBJ2-7,TRBV7-2,.,.,CASSLAGGGNGQYF,TGTGCCAGCAGCTTAGCGGGTGGGGGTAATGGGCAGTACTTC
TRBJ1-4,TRBV7-6,.,TRBD1,CASSPGQGRGEKLFF,TGTGCCAGCAGCCCGGGACAGGGAAGAGGTGAAAAACTGTTTTTT
TRBJ1-1,TRBV6-6,.,.,CASSPGREAFF,TGTGCCAGCAGCCCAGGAAGAGAAGCTTTCTTT
TRBJ2-4,TRBV3-1,few,TRBD2,CASSHEGLVKNIQYF,TGTGCCAGCAGCCACGAGGGACTAGTCAAAAACATTCAGTACTTC
TRBJ2-1,TRBV7-8,few,TRBD2,CASGATGGPAENEQFF,TGTGCCAGTGGTGCAACGGGGGGGCCAGCGGAAAATGAGCAGTTCTTC
TRBJ1-2,TRBV7-2,few,.,CASSLTGGHTNYGYTF,TGTGCCAGCAGCTTAACCGGGGGACATACCAACTATGGCTACACCTTC